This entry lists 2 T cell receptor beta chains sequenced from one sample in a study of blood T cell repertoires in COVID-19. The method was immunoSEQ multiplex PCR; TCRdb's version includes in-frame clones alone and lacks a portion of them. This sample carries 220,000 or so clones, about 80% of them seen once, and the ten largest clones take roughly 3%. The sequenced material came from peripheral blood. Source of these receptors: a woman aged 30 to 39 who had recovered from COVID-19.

The CDR3 protein is CASSDLTSGSRYEQYF. As DNA, the CDR3 is TGTGCCAGCAGCGACCTGACTAGCGGGTCCCGCTACGAGCAGTACTTC. The chain employs TRBV3-1 (or the pseudogene TRBV3-2) and TRBJ2-7, with 10 bases aligning to TRBD2. Germline V gene data show CDR1 as LGHDT and CDR2 as YNNKEL (reference sequence). The CDR3 totals 16 residues. Trimming removed 5 bases from V and 3 bases from J; junction bases left unmatched: 10.

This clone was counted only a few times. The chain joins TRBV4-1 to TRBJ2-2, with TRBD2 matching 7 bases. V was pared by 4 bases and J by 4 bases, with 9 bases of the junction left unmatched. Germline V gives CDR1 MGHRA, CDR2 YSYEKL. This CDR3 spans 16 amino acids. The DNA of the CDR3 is TGCGCCAGCAGCCCGGTAGCTACTAGCGTCACCGGGGAGCTGTTTTTT. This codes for CASSPVATSVTGELFF.